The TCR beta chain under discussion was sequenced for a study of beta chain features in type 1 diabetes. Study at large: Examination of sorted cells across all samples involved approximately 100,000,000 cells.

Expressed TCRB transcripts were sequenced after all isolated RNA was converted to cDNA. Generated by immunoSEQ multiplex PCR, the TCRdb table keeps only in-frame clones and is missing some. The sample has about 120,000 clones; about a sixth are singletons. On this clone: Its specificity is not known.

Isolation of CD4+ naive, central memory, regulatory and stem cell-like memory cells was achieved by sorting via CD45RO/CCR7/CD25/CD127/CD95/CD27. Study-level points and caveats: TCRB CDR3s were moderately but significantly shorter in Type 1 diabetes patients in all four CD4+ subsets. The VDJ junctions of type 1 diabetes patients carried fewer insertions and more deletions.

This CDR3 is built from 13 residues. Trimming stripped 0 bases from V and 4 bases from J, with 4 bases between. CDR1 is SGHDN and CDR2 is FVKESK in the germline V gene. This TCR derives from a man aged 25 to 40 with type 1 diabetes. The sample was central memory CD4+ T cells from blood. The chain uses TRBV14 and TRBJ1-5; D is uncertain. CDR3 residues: CASSQDWNQPQHF. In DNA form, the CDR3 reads TGTGCCAGCAGCCAAGATTGGAATCAGCCCCAGCATTTT.